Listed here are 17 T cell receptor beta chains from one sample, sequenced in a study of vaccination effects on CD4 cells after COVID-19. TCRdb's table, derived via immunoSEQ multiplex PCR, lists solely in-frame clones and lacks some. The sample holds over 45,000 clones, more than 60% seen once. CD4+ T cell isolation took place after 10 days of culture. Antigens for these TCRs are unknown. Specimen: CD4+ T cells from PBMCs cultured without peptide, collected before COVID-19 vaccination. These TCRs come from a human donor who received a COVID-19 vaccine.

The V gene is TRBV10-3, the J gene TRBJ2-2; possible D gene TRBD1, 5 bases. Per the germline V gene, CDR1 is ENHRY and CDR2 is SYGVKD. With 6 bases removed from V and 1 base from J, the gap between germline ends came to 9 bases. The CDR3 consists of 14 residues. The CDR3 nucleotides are TGTGCCATCAGCCTAGGGGAGAACACCGGGGAGCTGTTTTTT. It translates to CAISLGENTGELFF.

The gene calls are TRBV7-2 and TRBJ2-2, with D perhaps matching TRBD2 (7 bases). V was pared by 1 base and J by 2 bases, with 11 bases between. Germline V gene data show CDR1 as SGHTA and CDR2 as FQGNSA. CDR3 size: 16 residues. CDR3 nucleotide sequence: TGTGCCAGCAGCTTAGGGGGGGGCGGCAACACCGGGGAGCTGTTTTTT. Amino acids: CASSLGGGGNTGELFF.

The CDR3 DNA reads as TGTGCCAGTAGTATAGACAGGGGGAGCAATCAGCCCCAGCATTTT. It yields the protein CASSIDRGSNQPQHF. V usage is TRBV19 and J usage is TRBJ1-5, with 7 nucleotides matching TRBD1. V dropped 0 bases and J dropped 1; count of bases not matched to a gene: 0. Germline V gene sequence: CDR1 LNHDA, CDR2 SQIVND (reference sequence). The length of the CDR3 is 15 residues.

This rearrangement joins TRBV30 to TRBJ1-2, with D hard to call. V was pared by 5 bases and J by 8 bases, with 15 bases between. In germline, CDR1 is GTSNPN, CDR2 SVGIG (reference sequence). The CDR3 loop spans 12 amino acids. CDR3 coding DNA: TGTGCCTGGCTAATGGGAAGTCACGGCTACACCTTC. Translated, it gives CAWLMGSHGYTF.

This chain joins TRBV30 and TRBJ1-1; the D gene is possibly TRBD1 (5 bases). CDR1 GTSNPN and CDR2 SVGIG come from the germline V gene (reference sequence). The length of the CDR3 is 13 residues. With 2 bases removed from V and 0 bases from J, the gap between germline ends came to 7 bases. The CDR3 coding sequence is TGTGCCTGGAGTCGAGGGGTGAACACTGAAGCTTTCTTT. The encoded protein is CAWSRGVNTEAFF. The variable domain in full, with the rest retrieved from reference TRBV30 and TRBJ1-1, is SQTIHQWPATLVQPVGSPLSLECTVEGTSNPNLYWYRQAAGRGLQLLFYSVGIGQISSEVPQNLSASRPQDRQFILSSKKLLLSDSGFYLCAWSRGVNTEAFFGQGTRLTVV.

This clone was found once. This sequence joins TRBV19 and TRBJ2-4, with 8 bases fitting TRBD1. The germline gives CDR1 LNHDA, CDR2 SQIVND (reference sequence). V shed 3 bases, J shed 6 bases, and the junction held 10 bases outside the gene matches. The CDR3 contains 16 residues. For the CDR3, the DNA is TGTGCCAGTAGTATGTCAGGGGGCGCCGGGAGAAACATTCAGTACTTC. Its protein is CASSMSGGAGRNIQYF.

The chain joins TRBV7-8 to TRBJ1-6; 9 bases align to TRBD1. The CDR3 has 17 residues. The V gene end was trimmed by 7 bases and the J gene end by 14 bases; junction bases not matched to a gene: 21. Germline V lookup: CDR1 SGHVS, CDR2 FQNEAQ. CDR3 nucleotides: TGTGCCAGCACAAAAAGAGTCGGGACAGGGCCTATGGGGGCCCTCCACTTT. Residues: CASTKRVGTGPMGALHF.

The CDR3 region has the DNA TGTGCCAGCAGCACCCTAGGGCTCAATGAAGCTTTCTTT. Translated: CASSTLGLNEAFF. The gene calls are TRBV2 and TRBJ1-1; D not certain. The CDR3 is made up of 13 amino acids. The germline V gene encodes CDR1 SNHLY and CDR2 FYNNEI. V lost 6 bases and J lost 7, with 15 bases in between. Full variable domain (outside the CDR3, taken from reference TRBV2 and TRBJ1-1): EPEVTQTPSHQVTQMGQEVILRCVPISNHLYFYWYRQILGQKVEFLVSFYNNEISEKSEIFDDQFSVERPDGSNFTLKIRSTKLEDSAMYFCASSTLGLNEAFFGQGTRLTVV.

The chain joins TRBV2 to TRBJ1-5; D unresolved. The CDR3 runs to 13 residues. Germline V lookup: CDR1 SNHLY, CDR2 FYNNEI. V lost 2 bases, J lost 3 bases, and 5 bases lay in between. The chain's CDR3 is CASSENPNQPQHF. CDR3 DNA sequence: TGTGCCAGCAGTGAAAACCCCAATCAGCCCCAGCATTTT.

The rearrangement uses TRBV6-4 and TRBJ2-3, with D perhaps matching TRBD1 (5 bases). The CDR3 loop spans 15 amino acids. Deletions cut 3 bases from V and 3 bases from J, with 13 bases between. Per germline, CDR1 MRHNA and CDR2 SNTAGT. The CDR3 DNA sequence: TGTGCCAGCAGTGAGTTAAGGGGCCCTACAGATACGCAGTATTTT. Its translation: CASSELRGPTDTQYF.

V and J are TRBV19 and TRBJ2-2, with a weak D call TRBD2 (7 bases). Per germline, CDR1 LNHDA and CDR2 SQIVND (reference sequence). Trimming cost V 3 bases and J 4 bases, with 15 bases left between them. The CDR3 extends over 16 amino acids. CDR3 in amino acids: CASSITRGGATGELFF. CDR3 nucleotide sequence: TGTGCCAGTAGTATCACCCGAGGGGGGGCCACCGGGGAGCTGTTTTTT.

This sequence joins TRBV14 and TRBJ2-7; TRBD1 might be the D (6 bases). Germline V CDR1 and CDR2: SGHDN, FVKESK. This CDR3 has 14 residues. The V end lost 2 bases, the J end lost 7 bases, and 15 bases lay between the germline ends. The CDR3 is CASSQIDRYWEQYV. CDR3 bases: TGTGCCAGCAGCCAAATCGACAGGTATTGGGAGCAGTACGTC.

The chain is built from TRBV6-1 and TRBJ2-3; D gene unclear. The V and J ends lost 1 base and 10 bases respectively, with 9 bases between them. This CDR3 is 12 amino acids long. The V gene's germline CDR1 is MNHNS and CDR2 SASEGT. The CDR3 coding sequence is TGTGCCAGCAGTGAAGGGTCATTTCCGCAGTATTTT. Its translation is CASSEGSFPQYF.

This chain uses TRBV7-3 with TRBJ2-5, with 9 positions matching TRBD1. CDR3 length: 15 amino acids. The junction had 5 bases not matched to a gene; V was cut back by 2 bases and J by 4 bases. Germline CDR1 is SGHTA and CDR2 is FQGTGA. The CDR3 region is CASSLAGQGSETQYF. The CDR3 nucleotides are TGTGCCAGCAGCTTAGCGGGACAGGGTTCAGAGACCCAGTACTTC.

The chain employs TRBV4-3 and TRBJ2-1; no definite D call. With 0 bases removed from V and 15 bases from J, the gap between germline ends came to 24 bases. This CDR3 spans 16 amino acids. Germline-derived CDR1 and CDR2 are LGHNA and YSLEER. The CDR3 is CASSQEPAQNPQSRFF. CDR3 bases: TGCGCCAGCAGCCAAGAGCCCGCACAGAATCCACAGTCTAGGTTCTTC.

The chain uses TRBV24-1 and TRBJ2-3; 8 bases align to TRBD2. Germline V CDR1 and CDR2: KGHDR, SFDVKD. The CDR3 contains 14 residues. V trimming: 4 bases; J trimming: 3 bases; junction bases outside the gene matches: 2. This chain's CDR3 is CATSDRGGTDTQYF. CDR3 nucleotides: TGTGCCACCAGTGACCGGGGGGGAACAGATACGCAGTATTTT.

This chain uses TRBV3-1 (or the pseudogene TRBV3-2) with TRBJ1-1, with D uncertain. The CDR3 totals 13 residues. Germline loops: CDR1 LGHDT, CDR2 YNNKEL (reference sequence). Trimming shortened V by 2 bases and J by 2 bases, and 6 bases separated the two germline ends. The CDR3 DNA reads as TGTGCCAGCAGCCAACCGGGTAACACTGAAGCTTTCTTT. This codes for CASSQPGNTEAFF.